Listed here are 24 T cell receptor beta chains from one sample, sequenced in a study of cytomegalovirus exposure and HLA in healthy donors. In the PCR, 60 Vbeta and 13 Jbeta primers were used. Produced via immunoSEQ multiplex PCR; TCRdb's table is partial and in-frame only. Of some 150,000 clones in the sample, roughly 79% were seen once. The sample taken for sequencing was PBMCs. The receptor source for this set is a woman younger than 35 in good health and CMV-seropositive.

CDR3 in amino acids: CASSLGGTAEQYF. The CDR3 DNA sequence: TGTGCCAGCAGCTTAGGCGGGACGGCAGAGCAGTACTTC. The chain recombines TRBV7-9 with TRBJ2-7; D is perhaps TRBD2 (6 bases). V dropped 1 base and J dropped 7 bases, with 11 bases sitting between them. The CDR3 totals 13 residues. CDR1 and CDR2 from the germline V gene are SEHNR and FQNEAQ (reference sequence).

The rearrangement uses TRBV28 and TRBJ1-2; D call uncertain. The germline V gene has CDR1 MDHEN and CDR2 SYDVKM. The CDR3 is made up of 12 amino acids. Trimming stripped 2 bases from V and 8 bases from J, with 9 bases between. CDR3 DNA: TGTGCCAGCAGTTTAGCTGAGGTGGGCTACACCTTC. It is translated as CASSLAEVGYTF.

The genes are TRBV5-1 and TRBJ2-2; a possible D gene is TRBD1 (5 bases). Germline V CDR1 and CDR2: SGHRS, YFSETQ. The CDR3 sequence is 14 residues long. Trimming removed 0 bases at V and 6 bases at J, with 9 bases between. This CDR3 reads CASSLDRPAGELFF. As DNA, the CDR3 is TGCGCCAGCAGCTTGGACAGGCCTGCCGGGGAGCTGTTTTTT. Combining the CDR3 with reference TRBV5-1 and TRBJ2-2 gives the whole variable domain KAGVTQTPRYLIKTRGQQVTLSCSPISGHRSVSWYQQTPGQGLQFLFEYFSETQRNKGNFPGRFSGRQFSNSRSEMNVSTLELGDSALYLCASSLDRPAGELFFGEGSRLTVL.

The rearrangement joins TRBV20-1 to TRBJ1-2, with a tentative D call TRBD1 (5 bases). The CDR3 is 10 amino acids. Trimming stripped 6 bases from V and 3 bases from J, with 5 bases between. Germline V CDR1 and CDR2: DFQATT, SNEGSKA (reference sequence). CDR3 region: CSAGDYGYTF. CDR3 sequence (DNA): TGCAGTGCAGGGGACTATGGCTACACCTTC.

This clone has a single count. The rearrangement links TRBV7-2 to TRBJ2-2; D unclear. The CDR3 length is 15 residues. Germline CDR1 SGHTA, CDR2 FQGNSA. Trimming removed 6 bases from V and 6 bases from J, with 17 bases in between. CDR3 in DNA: TGTGCCAGCAGACCCACCGGGTACTGGGCCGGGGAGCTGTTTTTT. Amino acids: CASRPTGYWAGELFF.

The rearrangement joins TRBV28 to TRBJ1-6; D is uncertain. Trimming cost V 3 bases and J 0 bases, with 12 bases left between them. The CDR3 has 17 amino acids. The V gene's germline CDR1 is MDHEN and CDR2 SYDVKM. CDR3 coding DNA: TGTGCCAGCAGTTTTCCCCGAGGGAGCTCCTATAATTCACCCCTCCACTTT. Translated: CASSFPRGSSYNSPLHF. Complete variable domain (other parts from reference TRBV28 and TRBJ1-6): DVKVTQSSRYLVKRTGEKVFLECVQDMDHENMFWYRQDPGLGLRLIYFSYDVKMKEKGDIPEGYSVSREKKERFSLILESASTNQTSMYLCASSFPRGSSYNSPLHFGNGTRLTVT.

CDR3: CASSLTWTGAEAFF. The CDR3 nucleotides are TGCGCCAGCAGCCTAACCTGGACGGGGGCTGAAGCTTTCTTT. This chain joins TRBV5-1 and TRBJ1-1; D is perhaps TRBD1 (5 bases). The V gene lost 4 bases and the J gene lost 6 bases, with 16 bases spanning the gap. CDR3 length: 14 residues. Germline V gene data show CDR1 as SGHRS and CDR2 as YFSETQ.

This clone showed up just a few times. Other DNA sequences within the sample encode an identical CDR3. This chain uses TRBV11-3 with TRBJ2-3, with 8 positions matching TRBD1. The CDR3 spans 12 residues. J was trimmed by 5 bases and V by 5 bases; bases with no gene match: 0. Per the germline V gene, CDR1 is SGHNT and CDR2 is YENEEA. The CDR3 DNA reads TGTGCCAGCAGCGACAGGGGAGATACGCAGTATTTT. It translates to CASSDRGDTQYF.

J is TRBJ2-1 and V is TRBV29-1; 11 nucleotides line up with TRBD2. Per germline, CDR1 SQVTM and CDR2 ANQGSEA. This CDR3 is 14 amino acids long. V lost 7 bases and J lost 4; bases outside the gene matches: 6. The CDR3 nucleotides read TGCAGCGCCACGGGGACTAGCGGTTACAATGAGCAGTTCTTC. Translating gives CSATGTSGYNEQFF.

The rearrangement uses TRBV5-6 and TRBJ2-7, with 8 bases matching TRBD1. The ends lost 6 bases at V and 6 bases at J; junction bases unmatched: 14. Per germline, CDR1 SGHDT and CDR2 YYEEEE. The CDR3 length is 15 residues. The CDR3 DNA reads TGTGCCAGCACCCCCAAGGGAGACAGGGGTGGCGAGCAGTACTTC. Translating it yields CASTPKGDRGGEQYF.

The rearrangement links TRBV10-2 to TRBJ2-1, with a possible D match to TRBD2 (7 bases). From germline, CDR1 is WSHSY and CDR2 SAAADI. Between the trimmed V and J ends, which lost 2 bases and 8 bases, there was a span of 16 bases. The CDR3 contains 15 residues. The CDR3 spells CASSEVWGGADEQFF. The CDR3 region has the DNA TGCGCCAGCAGTGAGGTGTGGGGGGGCGCTGATGAGCAGTTCTTC.

A single count supports this clone. The chain uses TRBV3-1 (or the pseudogene TRBV3-2) and TRBJ1-4; the D is unclear. CDR1 is LGHDT, CDR2 YNNKEL, per germline (reference sequence). The CDR3 has 9 amino acids. The V end lost 11 bases, the J end lost 13 bases, and 11 bases lay between the germline ends. CDR3 DNA: TGTGCCCTCCGGGTTAGACTGTTTTTT. Translation: CALRVRLFF.

The sample holds one count of this clone. This chain connects TRBV19 to TRBJ2-7; D is undetermined. The CDR3 loop spans 13 amino acids. The V and J ends lost 4 bases and 0 bases respectively, with 7 bases between them. Germline assignment: CDR1 LNHDA and CDR2 SQIVND (reference sequence). CDR3 sequence (DNA): TGTGCCAGTAGTACGGTGTACTCCTACGAGCAGTACTTC. This gives the protein CASSTVYSYEQYF.

This clone was seen a few times. This chain uses TRBV5-1 with TRBJ2-7, with D uncertain. Per germline, CDR1 SGHRS and CDR2 YFSETQ. With 3 bases removed from V and 6 bases from J, the gap between germline ends came to 7 bases. The CDR3 runs 11 residues. CDR3 sequence reads: CASSSGAEQYF. DNA for the CDR3: TGCGCCAGCAGCTCAGGCGCCGAGCAGTACTTC.

This clone was observed once. The chain is built from TRBV28 and TRBJ1-6; D remains unclear. Trimming took off 5 bases at V and 3 bases at J, with 11 bases between the two ends. CDR3 length equals 15 residues. Germline V gives CDR1 MDHEN, CDR2 SYDVKM. This CDR3 is CASSVISLYNSPLHF. CDR3 coding DNA: TGTGCCAGCAGTGTGATAAGCCTCTATAATTCACCCCTCCACTTT.

The CDR3 DNA sequence: TGTGCCAGCAGCTTAGTCGCGTCTGGGGAGCTGTTTTTT. It specifies CASSLVASGELFF. The chain joins TRBV7-9 to TRBJ2-2; D is uncertain. The germline CDR1 and CDR2 sequences are SEHNR and FQNEAQ (reference sequence). The CDR3 sequence is 13 residues long. V lost 1 base and J 8 bases, leaving 8 bases between the germline ends.

For the CDR3, the DNA is TGTGCCAGCAGCGTAGCTCGAGCAGGGGGCGCAGGGGGGGCCAACGTCCTGACTTTC. Encoded protein: CASSVARAGGAGGANVLTF. This rearrangement joins TRBV9 to TRBJ2-6; 8 bases fit TRBD1. The V segment lost 0 bases and the J segment 4 bases; nucleotides outside the gene matches: 12. Germline CDR1 and CDR2: SGDLS and YYNGEE. The CDR3 consists of 19 residues.

The chain recombines TRBV13 with TRBJ1-3; D gene uncertain. Trimming shortened V by 8 bases and J by 0 bases, and 23 bases separated the two germline ends. This CDR3 has 18 residues. The germline CDR1 and CDR2 sequences are PRHDT and FYEKMQ (reference sequence). The CDR3 sequence is CASGSGGPRLGSGNTIYF. DNA of the CDR3: TGTGCCAGCGGGTCAGGAGGACCGAGGCTAGGCTCTGGAAACACCATATATTTT.

This sequence joins TRBV4-3 and TRBJ1-2, with D perhaps matching TRBD1 (6 bases). Per germline, CDR1 LGHNA and CDR2 YSLEER. This CDR3 is 17 amino acids long. Trimming pared 1 base from V and 3 bases from J, leaving 18 bases between. CDR3 in amino acids: CASSQAMLGGLDYGYTF. CDR3 nucleotides: TGCGCCAGCAGCCAAGCGATGCTGGGGGGGCTTGACTATGGCTACACCTTC.

The chain has TRBV6-5 and TRBJ2-7; D is possibly TRBD2 (5 bases). The germline CDR1 and CDR2 sequences are MNHEY and SVGAGI. This CDR3 has 16 amino acids. V lost 0 bases to trimming and J lost 4 bases, with 16 bases between them. DNA of the CDR3: TGTGCCAGCAGTTACTCGAGGCCAGATACGGGGTACGAGCAGTACTTC. Residues: CASSYSRPDTGYEQYF.

The chain combines TRBV5-6 with TRBJ1-5; D perhaps matches TRBD1 (6 bases). This CDR3 is 17 amino acids long. The V end lost 3 bases, the J end lost 1 base, and 17 bases lay between the germline ends. The germline V gene has CDR1 SGHDT and CDR2 YYEEEE. CDR3 in DNA: TGTGCCAGCAGCTGGGGGGCCGGGGGGCTAAGCAATCAGCCCCAGCATTTT. Its protein is CASSWGAGGLSNQPQHF.

This clone was counted a few times. This chain joins TRBV19 and TRBJ1-1; D uncertain. V was shortened by 3 bases and J by 7 bases, with 6 bases between the two germline ends. The length of the CDR3 is 11 residues. Germline V gene data show CDR1 as LNHDA and CDR2 as SQIVND (reference sequence). CDR3 region: CASSMEIEAFF. The DNA for the CDR3 is TGTGCCAGTAGTATGGAGATTGAAGCTTTCTTT. Supplemented by reference TRBV19 and TRBJ1-1, the full variable domain reads DGGITQSPKYLFRKEGQNVTLSCEQNLNHDAMYWYRQDPGQGLRLIYYSQIVNDFQKGDIAEGYSVSREKKESFPLTVTSAQKNPTAFYLCASSMEIEAFFGQGTRLTVV.

The gene calls are TRBV6-5 and TRBJ1-4, with D possibly TRBD1 on 5 matching bases. This CDR3 has 11 amino acids. With 10 bases removed from V and 12 bases from J, the gap between germline ends came to 15 bases. Germline values: CDR1 MNHEY, CDR2 SVGAGI. The CDR3 nucleotides read TGTGCCACCCGCGGGGGTTGGGAACTGTTTTTT. Its protein is CATRGGWELFF.

This clone was seen once. The chain is built from TRBV4-3 and TRBJ1-6, with a tentative D call TRBD1 (5 bases). This CDR3 region has 14 residues. CDR1 LGHNA and CDR2 YSLEER come from the germline V gene. Trimming pared 2 bases from V and 13 bases from J, leaving 15 bases between. This CDR3 reads CASSQRDSTSPLHF. CDR3 DNA: TGCGCCAGCAGCCAACGGGACTCCACATCGCCCCTCCACTTT.